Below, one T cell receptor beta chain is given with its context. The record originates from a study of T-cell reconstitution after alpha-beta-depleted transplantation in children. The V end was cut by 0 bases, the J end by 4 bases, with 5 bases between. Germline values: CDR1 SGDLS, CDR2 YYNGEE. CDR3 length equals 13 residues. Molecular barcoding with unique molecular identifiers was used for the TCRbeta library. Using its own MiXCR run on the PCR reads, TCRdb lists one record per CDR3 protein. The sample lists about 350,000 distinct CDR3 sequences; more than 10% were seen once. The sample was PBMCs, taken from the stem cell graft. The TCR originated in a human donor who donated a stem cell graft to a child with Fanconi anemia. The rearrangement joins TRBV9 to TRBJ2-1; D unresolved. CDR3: CASSVAAYNEQFF. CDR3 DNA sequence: TGTGCCAGCAGCGTAGCAGCTTACAATGAGCAGTTCTTC.